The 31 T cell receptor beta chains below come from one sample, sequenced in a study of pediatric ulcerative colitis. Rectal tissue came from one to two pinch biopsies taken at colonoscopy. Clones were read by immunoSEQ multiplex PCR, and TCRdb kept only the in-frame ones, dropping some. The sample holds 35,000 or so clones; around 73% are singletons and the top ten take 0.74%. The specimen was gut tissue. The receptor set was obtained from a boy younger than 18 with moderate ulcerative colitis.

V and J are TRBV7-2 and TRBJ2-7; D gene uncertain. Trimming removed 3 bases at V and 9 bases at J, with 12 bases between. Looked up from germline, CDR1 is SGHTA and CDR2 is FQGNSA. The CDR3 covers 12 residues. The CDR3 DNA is TGTGCCAGCAGCTTTCCTGGCCGGCTGCAGTACTTC. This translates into CASSFPGRLQYF.

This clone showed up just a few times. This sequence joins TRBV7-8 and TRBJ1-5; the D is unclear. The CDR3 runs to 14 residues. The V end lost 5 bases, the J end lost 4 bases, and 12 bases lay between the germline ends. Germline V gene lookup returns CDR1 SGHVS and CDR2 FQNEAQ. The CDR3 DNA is TGTGCCAGCAGCCCACTGGCAGCAAATCAGCCCCAGCATTTT. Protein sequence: CASSPLAANQPQHF. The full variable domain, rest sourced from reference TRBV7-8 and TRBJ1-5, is GAGVSQSPRYKVAKRGQDVALRCDPISGHVSLFWYQQALGQGPEFLTYFQNEAQLDKSGLPSDRFFAERPEGSVSTLKIQRTQQEDSAVYLCASSPLAANQPQHFGDGTRLSIL.

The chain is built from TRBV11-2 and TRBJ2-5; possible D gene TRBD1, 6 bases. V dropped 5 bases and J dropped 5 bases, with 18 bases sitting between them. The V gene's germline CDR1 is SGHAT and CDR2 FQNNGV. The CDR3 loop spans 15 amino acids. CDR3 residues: CASSAIRGRMETQYF. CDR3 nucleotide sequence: TGTGCCAGCAGCGCTATCAGGGGTCGTATGGAGACCCAGTACTTC.

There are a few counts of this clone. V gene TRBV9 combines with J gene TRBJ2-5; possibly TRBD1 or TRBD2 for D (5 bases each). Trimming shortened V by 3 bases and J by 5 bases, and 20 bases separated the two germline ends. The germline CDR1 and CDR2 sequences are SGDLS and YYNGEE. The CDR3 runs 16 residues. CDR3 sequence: CASSDGAWGLRETQYF. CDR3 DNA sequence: TGTGCCAGCAGCGACGGGGCCTGGGGGTTAAGGGAGACCCAGTACTTC.

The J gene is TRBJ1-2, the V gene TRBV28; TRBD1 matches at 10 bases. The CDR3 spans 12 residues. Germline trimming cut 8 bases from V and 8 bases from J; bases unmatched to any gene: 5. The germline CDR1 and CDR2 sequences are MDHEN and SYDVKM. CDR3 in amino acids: CASVSDRGGYTF. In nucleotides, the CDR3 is TGTGCCAGCGTATCGGACAGGGGGGGCTACACCTTC.

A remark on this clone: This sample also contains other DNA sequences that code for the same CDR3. CDR3 DNA sequence: TGTGCCAGCAGCCGTAACTATGGCTACACCTTC. As protein: CASSRNYGYTF. The chain carries TRBV5-6 and TRBJ1-2; unclear D gene. The CDR3 covers 11 residues. Trimming stripped 4 bases from V and 1 base from J, with 2 bases between. CDR1 and CDR2 (germline): SGHDT, YYEEEE.

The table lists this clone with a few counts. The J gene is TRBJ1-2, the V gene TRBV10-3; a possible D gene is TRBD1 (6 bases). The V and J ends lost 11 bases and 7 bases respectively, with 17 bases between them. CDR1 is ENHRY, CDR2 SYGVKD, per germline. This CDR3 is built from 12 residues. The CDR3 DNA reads TGTGCCGGCAGAGGGGGGCAAGGTGGCTACACCTTC. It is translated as CAGRGGQGGYTF.

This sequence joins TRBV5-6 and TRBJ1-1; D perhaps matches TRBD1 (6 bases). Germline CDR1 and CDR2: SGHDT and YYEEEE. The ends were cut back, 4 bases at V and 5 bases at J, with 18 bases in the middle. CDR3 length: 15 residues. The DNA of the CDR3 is TGTGCCAGCAGCCCCGCGCGGGGGGCGCGGACTGAAGCTTTCTTT. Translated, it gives CASSPARGARTEAFF.

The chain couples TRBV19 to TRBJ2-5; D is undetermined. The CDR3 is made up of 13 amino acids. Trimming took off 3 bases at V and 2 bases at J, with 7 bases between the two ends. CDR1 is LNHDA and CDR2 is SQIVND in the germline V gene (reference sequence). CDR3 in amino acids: CASSISLQETQYF. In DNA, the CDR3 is TGTGCCAGTAGTATTAGTTTACAAGAGACCCAGTACTTC.

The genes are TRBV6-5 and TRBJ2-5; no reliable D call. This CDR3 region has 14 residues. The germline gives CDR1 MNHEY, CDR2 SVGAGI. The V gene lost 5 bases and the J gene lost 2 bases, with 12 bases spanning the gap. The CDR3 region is CASSKRVVQETQYF. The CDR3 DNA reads TGTGCCAGCAGTAAACGAGTAGTACAAGAGACCCAGTACTTC.

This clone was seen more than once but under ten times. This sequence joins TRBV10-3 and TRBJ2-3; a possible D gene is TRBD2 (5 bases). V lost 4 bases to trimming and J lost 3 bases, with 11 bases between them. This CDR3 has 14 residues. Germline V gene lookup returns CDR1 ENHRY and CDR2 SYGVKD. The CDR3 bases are TGTGCCATCAGTGGGCGGGCGGTGACAGATACGCAGTATTTT. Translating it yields CAISGRAVTDTQYF.

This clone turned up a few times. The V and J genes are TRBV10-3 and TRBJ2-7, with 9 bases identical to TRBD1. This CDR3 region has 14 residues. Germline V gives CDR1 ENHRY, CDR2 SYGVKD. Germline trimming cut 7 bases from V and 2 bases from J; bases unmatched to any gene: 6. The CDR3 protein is CAITPGTGPYEQYF. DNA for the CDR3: TGTGCCATCACTCCCGGGACAGGGCCCTACGAGCAGTACTTC.

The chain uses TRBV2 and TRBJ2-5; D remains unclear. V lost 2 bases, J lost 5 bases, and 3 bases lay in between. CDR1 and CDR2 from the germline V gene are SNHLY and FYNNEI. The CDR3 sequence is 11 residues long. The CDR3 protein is CASSELETQYF. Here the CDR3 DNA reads TGTGCCAGCAGTGAATTGGAGACCCAGTACTTC.

CDR3 in amino acids: CASSSYRVSSSYEQYF. In DNA, the CDR3 is TGTGCCAGCAGCTCCTACCGGGTCTCGAGCTCCTACGAGCAGTACTTC. The chain couples TRBV11-2 to TRBJ2-7; D gene uncertain. Trimming pared 4 bases from V and 0 bases from J, leaving 16 bases between. The CDR3 spans 16 residues. Germline V gene lookup returns CDR1 SGHAT and CDR2 FQNNGV.

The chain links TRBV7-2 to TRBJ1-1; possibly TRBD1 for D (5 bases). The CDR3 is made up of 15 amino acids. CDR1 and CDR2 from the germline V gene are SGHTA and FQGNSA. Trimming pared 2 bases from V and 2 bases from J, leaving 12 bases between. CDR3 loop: CASSLQRQTNTEAFF. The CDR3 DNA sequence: TGTGCCAGCAGCTTACAACGACAGACCAACACTGAAGCTTTCTTT. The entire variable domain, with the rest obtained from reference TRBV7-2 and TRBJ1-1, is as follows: GAGVSQSPSNKVTEKGKDVELRCDPISGHTALYWYRQSLGQGLEFLIYFQGNSAPDKSGLPSDRFSAERTGGSVSTLTIQRTQQEDSAVYLCASSLQRQTNTEAFFGQGTRLTVV.

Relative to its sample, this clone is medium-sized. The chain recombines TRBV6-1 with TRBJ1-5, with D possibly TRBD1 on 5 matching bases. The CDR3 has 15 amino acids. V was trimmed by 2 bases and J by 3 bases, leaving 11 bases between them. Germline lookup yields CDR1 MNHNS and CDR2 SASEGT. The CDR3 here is CASSEMGDDNQPQHF. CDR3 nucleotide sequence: TGTGCCAGCAGTGAAATGGGGGACGACAATCAGCCCCAGCATTTT.

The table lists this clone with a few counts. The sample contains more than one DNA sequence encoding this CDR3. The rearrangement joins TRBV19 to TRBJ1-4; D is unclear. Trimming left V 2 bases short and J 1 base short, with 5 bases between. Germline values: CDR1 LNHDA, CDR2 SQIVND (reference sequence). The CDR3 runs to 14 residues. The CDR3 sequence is CASSIWRTNEKLFF. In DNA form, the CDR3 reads TGTGCCAGTAGTATATGGAGAACTAATGAAAAACTGTTTTTT.

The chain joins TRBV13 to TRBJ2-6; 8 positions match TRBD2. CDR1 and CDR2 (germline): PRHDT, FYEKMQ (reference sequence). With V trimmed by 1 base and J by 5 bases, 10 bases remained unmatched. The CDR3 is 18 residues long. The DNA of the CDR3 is TGTGCCAGCAGCTTAGTAAGGGAGCGGGGGAGTTGGGCCAACGTCCTGACTTTC. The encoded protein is CASSLVRERGSWANVLTF.

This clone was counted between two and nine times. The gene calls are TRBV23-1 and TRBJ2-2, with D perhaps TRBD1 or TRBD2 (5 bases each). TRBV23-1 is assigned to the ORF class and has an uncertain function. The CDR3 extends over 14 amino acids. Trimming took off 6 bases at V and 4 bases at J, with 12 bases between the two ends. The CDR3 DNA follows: TGCGCCAGCAGCCCCAGGGAGAGCACCGGGGAGCTGTTTTTT. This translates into CASSPRESTGELFF.

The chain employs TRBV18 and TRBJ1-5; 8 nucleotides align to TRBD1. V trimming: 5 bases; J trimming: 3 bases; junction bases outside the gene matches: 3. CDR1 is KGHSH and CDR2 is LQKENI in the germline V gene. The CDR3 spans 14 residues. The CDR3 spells CASSGTGDNQPQHF. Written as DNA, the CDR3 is TGTGCCAGCTCAGGGACAGGAGACAATCAGCCCCAGCATTTT.

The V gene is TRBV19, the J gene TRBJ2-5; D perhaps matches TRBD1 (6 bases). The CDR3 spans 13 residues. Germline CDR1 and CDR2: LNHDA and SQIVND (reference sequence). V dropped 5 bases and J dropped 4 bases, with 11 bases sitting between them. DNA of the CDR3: TGTGCCAGTAGTGTGGGACAAGGAGAGACCCAGTACTTC. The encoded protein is CASSVGQGETQYF.

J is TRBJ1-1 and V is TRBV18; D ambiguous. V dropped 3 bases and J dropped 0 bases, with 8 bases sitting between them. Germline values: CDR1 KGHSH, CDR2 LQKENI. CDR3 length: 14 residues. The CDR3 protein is CASSPLEVNTEAFF. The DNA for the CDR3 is TGTGCCAGCTCACCTCTAGAGGTGAACACTGAAGCTTTCTTT.

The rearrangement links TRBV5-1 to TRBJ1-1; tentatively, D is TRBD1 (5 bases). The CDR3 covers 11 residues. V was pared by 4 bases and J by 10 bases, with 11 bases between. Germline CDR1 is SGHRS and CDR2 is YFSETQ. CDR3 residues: CASSRGGGAFF. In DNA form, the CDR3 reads TGCGCCAGCAGCAGGGGCGGGGGAGCTTTCTTT.

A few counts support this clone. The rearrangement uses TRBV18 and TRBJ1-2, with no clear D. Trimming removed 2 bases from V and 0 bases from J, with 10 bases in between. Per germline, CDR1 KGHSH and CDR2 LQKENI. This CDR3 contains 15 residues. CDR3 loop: CASSPAWQTNYGYTF. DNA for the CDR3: TGTGCCAGCTCACCAGCCTGGCAGACTAACTATGGCTACACCTTC.

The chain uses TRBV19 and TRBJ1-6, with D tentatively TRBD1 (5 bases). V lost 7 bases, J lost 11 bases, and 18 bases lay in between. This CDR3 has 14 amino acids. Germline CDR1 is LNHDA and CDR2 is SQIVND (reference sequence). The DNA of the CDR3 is TGTGCCAGTAACCCTGCCCGGGACGGCGCACCCCTCCACTTT. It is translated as CASNPARDGAPLHF.

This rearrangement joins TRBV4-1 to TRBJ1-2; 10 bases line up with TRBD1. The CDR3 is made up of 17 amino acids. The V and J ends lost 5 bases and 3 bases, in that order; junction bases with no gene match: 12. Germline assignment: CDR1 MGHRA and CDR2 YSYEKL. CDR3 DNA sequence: TGCGCCAGCAGCTACCGGGACAGGGGAAAGGGGGACTATGGCTACACCTTC. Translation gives CASSYRDRGKGDYGYTF.

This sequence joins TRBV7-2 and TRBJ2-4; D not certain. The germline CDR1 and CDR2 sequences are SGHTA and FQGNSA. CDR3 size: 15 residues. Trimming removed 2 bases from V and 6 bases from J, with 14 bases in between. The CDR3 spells CASSLFRAVGNIQYF. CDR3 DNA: TGTGCCAGCAGCTTATTTAGGGCAGTAGGAAACATTCAGTACTTC.

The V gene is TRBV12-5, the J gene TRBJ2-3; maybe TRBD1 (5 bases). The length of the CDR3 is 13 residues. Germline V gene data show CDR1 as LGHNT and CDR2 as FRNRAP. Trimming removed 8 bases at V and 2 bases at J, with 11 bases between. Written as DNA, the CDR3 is TGTGCTAGTCGGTCAGGGAACACAGATACGCAGTATTTT. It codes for CASRSGNTDTQYF.

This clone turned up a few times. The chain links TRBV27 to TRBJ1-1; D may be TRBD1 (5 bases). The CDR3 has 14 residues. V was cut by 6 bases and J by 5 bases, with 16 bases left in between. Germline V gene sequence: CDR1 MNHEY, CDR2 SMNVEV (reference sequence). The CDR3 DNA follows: TGTGCCAGCAGCTGGGGGGGATCGGGTACTGAAGCTTTCTTT. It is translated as CASSWGGSGTEAFF.

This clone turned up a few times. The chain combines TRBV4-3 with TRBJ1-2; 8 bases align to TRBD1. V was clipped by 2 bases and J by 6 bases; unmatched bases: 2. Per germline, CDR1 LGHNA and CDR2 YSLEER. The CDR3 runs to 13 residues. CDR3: CASSQNRGDGYTF. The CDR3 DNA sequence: TGCGCCAGCAGCCAAAACAGGGGGGATGGCTACACCTTC.

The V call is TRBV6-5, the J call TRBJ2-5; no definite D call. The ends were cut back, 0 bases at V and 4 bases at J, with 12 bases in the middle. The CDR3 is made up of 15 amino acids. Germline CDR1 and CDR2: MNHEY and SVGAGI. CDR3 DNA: TGTGCCAGCAGTTACTCGACGGGTTGGGGAGAGACCCAGTACTTC. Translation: CASSYSTGWGETQYF.